Presented here are 11 T cell receptor beta chains from one specimen sequenced in a study of Graves' ophthalmopathy and Graves' hyperthyroidism. Amplified material comprised TCR beta CDR3 regions derived from RNA transcripts. HTBI-primed RT-PCR formed the first round, and a multiplex PCR formed the second. TCRdb analysed the multiplex PCR reads with MiXCR anew, one entry per CDR3 protein. The table lists around 400,000 distinct CDR3 sequences, under 25% of them singletons. Input material: peripheral blood. The receptors here all came from a woman between 18 and 30 years old with stable Graves' hyperthyroidism.

This clonotype was detected many times. J is TRBJ2-7 and V is TRBV6-5; D call uncertain. The CDR3 sequence is 13 residues long. Trimming shortened V by 8 bases and J by 0 bases, and 11 bases separated the two germline ends. Germline V CDR1 and CDR2: MNHEY, SVGAGI. The CDR3 here is CASLGSFSYEQYF. CDR3 DNA: TGTGCCAGCCTGGGCAGTTTCTCCTACGAGCAGTACTTC.

The chain recombines TRBV18 with TRBJ2-7; unclear D gene. Trimming left V 3 bases short and J 5 bases short, with 11 bases between. CDR1 is KGHSH and CDR2 is LQKENI in the germline V gene. CDR3 length equals 13 residues. The CDR3 spells CASSPPSWDEQYF. The CDR3 DNA sequence: TGTGCCAGCTCACCTCCAAGCTGGGACGAGCAGTACTTC.

This clonotype was counted at least ten times. The chain joins TRBV6-5 to TRBJ2-7; D unresolved. Looked up from germline, CDR1 is MNHEY and CDR2 is SVGAGI. V lost 4 bases and J 0 bases, leaving 7 bases between the germline ends. The CDR3 covers 13 residues. The CDR3 bases are TGTGCCAGCAGTTTAAGGAACTCCTACGAGCAGTACTTC. It is translated as CASSLRNSYEQYF.

This clonotype has a count of ten or more. J is TRBJ1-1 and V is TRBV29-1, with 9 bases fitting TRBD1. Germline V CDR1 and CDR2: SQVTM, ANQGSEA. The ends lost 4 bases at V and 5 bases at J; junction bases unmatched: 5. The CDR3 is made up of 13 amino acids. CDR3 DNA sequence: TGCAGCGTTGCAGCGGACAGGGGTACTGAAGCTTTCTTT. It yields the protein CSVAADRGTEAFF.

This clonotype appeared many times. The genes are TRBV6-7 and TRBJ2-4, with TRBD1 matching over 7 bases. TRBV6-7 is treated as an ORF (open reading frame) with a function not yet certain. With V trimmed by 8 bases and J by 2 bases, 15 bases remained unmatched. CDR3 length equals 17 residues. CDR3 loop: CASPCITGVRPKNIQYF. CDR3 bases: TGTGCCAGCCCATGCATTACAGGGGTGAGGCCCAAAAACATTCAGTACTTC.

This clonotype was detected ten times or more. This chain uses TRBV7-9 with TRBJ1-2; TRBD1 matches 12 bases. The junction had 12 bases not matched to a gene; V was cut back by 3 bases and J by 13 bases. The CDR3 spans 15 residues. Germline values: CDR1 SEHNR, CDR2 FQNEAQ (reference sequence). DNA for the CDR3: TGTGCCAGCAGCTTCGCCGGGACAGGGGGCGCATCTCGCACCTTC. Encoded protein: CASSFAGTGGASRTF.

In this sample, this clonotype turned up many times. The chain employs TRBV9 and TRBJ2-7; D possibly corresponds to TRBD1 (6 bases). CDR1 and CDR2 (germline): SGDLS, YYNGEE. This CDR3 contains 13 residues. The V end lost 0 bases, the J end lost 6 bases, and 10 bases lay between the germline ends. CDR3 loop: CASSVGRGGEQYF. CDR3 DNA sequence: TGTGCCAGCAGCGTAGGCAGGGGCGGCGAGCAGTACTTC.

This clonotype was seen at least ten times. V is TRBV6-5 and J is TRBJ1-2; TRBD1 might be the D (6 bases). Looked up from germline, CDR1 is MNHEY and CDR2 is SVGAGI. This CDR3 is built from 16 residues. The germline V and J ends were trimmed by 3 bases and 7 bases, with 21 bases remaining between them. This chain's CDR3 is CASSYVGFGGRGGYTF. DNA of the CDR3: TGTGCCAGCAGTTATGTAGGTTTCGGGGGGCGCGGTGGCTACACCTTC.

The V gene is TRBV6-2 or TRBV6-3, the J gene TRBJ2-2; D ambiguous. CDR1 and CDR2 from the germline V gene are MNHEY and SVGEGT. The CDR3 spans 14 residues. Trimming cost V 4 bases and J 6 bases, with 12 bases left between them. The CDR3 sequence is CASSSVLNSGELFF. The DNA of the CDR3 is TGTGCCAGCAGTTCTGTCTTAAACTCCGGGGAGCTGTTTTTT.

The gene calls are TRBV12-3 or TRBV12-4 and TRBJ1-5; 7 nucleotides match TRBD1. CDR3 length equals 15 residues. After removal of 2 bases from V and 7 bases from J, the junction contained 8 bases not matched to a gene. The CDR3 sequence: CASSLRTGRRQPQHF. As DNA, the CDR3 is TGTGCCAGCAGTTTAAGGACAGGCCGGCGACAGCCCCAGCATTTT.

This clonotype was seen at least ten times. This chain links TRBV7-2 with TRBJ2-7; TRBD2 matches 7 bases. Per the germline V gene, CDR1 is SGHTA and CDR2 is FQGNSA. This CDR3 comprises 17 residues. With V trimmed by 5 bases and J by 2 bases, 15 bases remained unmatched. The CDR3, as DNA: TGTGCCAGCAGCCCGGGCGACGGGAGGTCTCGCACCTACGAGCAGTACTTC. Translated: CASSPGDGRSRTYEQYF.